This T cell receptor beta chain emerged from a study of T cells in narcolepsy. The overall study: Enrolled donors included narcolepsy type 1 or type 2 patients and healthy controls. General study points: No autoreactive T cell clone sequences appeared in some memory CD4+ repertoires. Autoreactive clonotypes reportedly recurred in blood of same and different patients, not controls. Autoreactive HCRT-specific and TRIB2-specific clonotypes were marked in same-patient CSF-versus-blood CD4+ comparisons.

Trimming pared 0 bases from V and 0 bases from J, leaving 12 bases between. This CDR3 is built from 17 residues. Germline assignment: CDR1 MGHRA and CDR2 YSYEKL. A remark on this clone: Antigen: not known.

The assay was immunoSEQ multiplex PCR, and TCRdb's table has in-frame clones only and misses some. The table shows 28,000 or so clones, with around nine tenths occurring only once. What was sequenced was CD45RA- memory CD4+ T cells from PBMCs. The genes are TRBV4-1 and TRBJ2-1; possibly TRBD2 for D (7 bases). The sequence was collected from a human donor with narcolepsy. As DNA, the CDR3 is TGCGCCAGCAGCCAAGATTACGGGGGGCTCTCCTACAATGAGCAGTTCTTC. Its protein product is CASSQDYGGLSYNEQFF.